This T cell receptor (beta chain) was sequenced for a study of blood T cells in healthy people across ages. On the study more broadly: Per two T cells, about one barcoded beta molecule was captured through template switching.

A second PCR of roughly 7 to 11 cycles used a sample-barcoded 5' primer and a J-beta primer mix. MiXCR, run by TCRdb on the 5' RACE reads, gives a single entry per CDR3 protein. The sample yields 700,000 to 900,000 distinct CDR3 sequences, under 30% seen once. Per the germline V gene, CDR1 is DFQATT and CDR2 is SNEGSKA (reference sequence). This CDR3 region has 15 residues. V lost 6 bases to trimming and J lost 5 bases, with 22 bases between them. The table lists this clonotype with a few counts. This sample was also put to use in a study of T cells of mothers and their children. Per that study: The second PCR used the M1S primer, and this primer added sample barcodes and 2-4 random nucleotides. Thymic selection shapes TCR recombination output in related pairs, and it does so similarly in unrelated pairs. Microchimeric T cell clones that persisted were not detected.

The chain uses TRBV20-1 and TRBJ2-5; tentative D call: TRBD2 (6 bases). Input material: blood. This TCR was sampled from a boy between 10 and 17 years old in good health. In DNA form, the CDR3 reads TGCAGTGCCTCCCACCTCCGGGGAGGTGTGGAGACCCAGTACTTC. Its translation is CSASHLRGGVETQYF.